Below, 24 T cell receptor beta chains from the same sample are listed, as sequenced in a study of blood T cell repertoires in COVID-19. The assay was immunoSEQ multiplex PCR, and TCRdb's table has in-frame clones only and misses some. The sample shows 100,000 to 120,000 clones, 82% of them seen only once. Sequencing was done on a sample of peripheral blood. The source of these receptors is a woman aged 60-75 years with acute or convalescent COVID-19.

V gene TRBV19 combines with J gene TRBJ1-2; D is perhaps TRBD1 (5 bases). The V end lost 10 bases, the J end lost 4 bases, and 19 bases lay between the germline ends. Germline V gene lookup returns CDR1 LNHDA and CDR2 SQIVND (reference sequence). This CDR3 contains 14 residues. CDR3 amino acids: CATAKSGGPYGYTF. In DNA, the CDR3 is TGTGCCACCGCGAAAAGCGGGGGACCCTATGGCTACACCTTC.

This chain connects TRBV7-2 to TRBJ2-5; 12 nucleotides align to TRBD2. The J segment lost 1 base and the V segment lost 1 base, leaving 1 base of the junction unmatched. The CDR3 runs to 16 residues. Germline V gene data show CDR1 as SGHTA and CDR2 as FQGNSA. For the CDR3, the DNA is TGTGCCAGCAGCTTAGAACTAGCGGGGGGCCAAGAGACCCAGTACTTC. It is translated as CASSLELAGGQETQYF.

The gene calls are TRBV18 and TRBJ1-4; D is uncertain. CDR1 KGHSH and CDR2 LQKENI come from the germline V gene. Trimming removed 2 bases from V and 4 bases from J, with 8 bases in between. The CDR3 is 14 residues long. Here the CDR3 reads CASSPGLGNEKLFF. The DNA for the CDR3 is TGTGCCAGCTCACCAGGACTGGGTAATGAAAAACTGTTTTTT.

The chain joins TRBV24-1 to TRBJ2-3; 12 positions agree with TRBD1. The V gene end was trimmed by 9 bases and the J gene end by 4 bases; junction bases not matched to a gene: 7. The CDR3 is made up of 15 amino acids. The germline CDR1 and CDR2 sequences are KGHDR and SFDVKD. The chain's CDR3 is CATGGTGGVADTQYF. DNA for the CDR3: TGTGCCACCGGCGGGACAGGGGGCGTCGCAGATACGCAGTATTTT.

The chain employs TRBV21-1 and TRBJ1-1; the D call of TRBD1 is as the table states it, not checked on the DNA. TRBV21-1 is a listed pseudogene. This CDR3 is 13 amino acids long. The CDR3 loop reads CASKKQGCTEAFF. CDR3 coding DNA: TGTGCCAGCAAGAAACAGGGTTGTACTGAAGCTTTCTTT.

This clone occurred once. The V and J genes are TRBV27 and TRBJ1-2, with 7 bases aligning to TRBD1. The CDR3 spans 15 residues. CDR1 is MNHEY, CDR2 SMNVEV, per germline (reference sequence). Germline trimming cut 0 bases from V and 2 bases from J; bases unmatched to any gene: 3. The CDR3 DNA sequence: TGTGCCAGCAGTTTATCGCGGACAGGAAACTATGGCTACACCTTC. It encodes CASSLSRTGNYGYTF.

The CDR3 here is CASRYDNSAAYGYTF. The CDR3 DNA reads as TGTGCCAGCAGATACGACAACAGTGCTGCCTATGGCTACACCTTC. The chain combines TRBV7-9 with TRBJ1-2; D is unclear. This CDR3 has 15 amino acids. The V gene lost 6 bases and the J gene lost 4 bases, with 18 bases spanning the gap. CDR1 is SEHNR and CDR2 is FQNEAQ in the germline V gene (reference sequence).

The chain has TRBV7-2 and TRBJ2-5; D possibly corresponds to TRBD2 (5 bases). This CDR3 is 14 amino acids long. CDR1 is SGHTA and CDR2 is FQGNSA in the germline V gene. Trimming cost V 2 bases and J 5 bases, with 12 bases left between them. The CDR3 DNA follows: TGTGCCAGCAGCTTATTAGGCCGAGGGGAGACCCAGTACTTC. It encodes CASSLLGRGETQYF.

This rearrangement joins TRBV19 to TRBJ1-1; a possible D gene is TRBD1 (5 bases). With 3 bases removed from V and 6 bases from J, the gap between germline ends came to 14 bases. In germline, CDR1 is LNHDA, CDR2 SQIVND (reference sequence). The CDR3 contains 14 residues. The CDR3 bases are TGTGCCAGTAGTATTTCAGGGCCAAGCGCTGAAGCTTTCTTT. Translation gives CASSISGPSAEAFF.

This clone was picked up one time. The chain carries TRBV4-2 and TRBJ2-1; TRBD2 aligns across 13 bases. V was pared by 7 bases and J by 8 bases, with 11 bases of the junction left unmatched. The V gene's germline CDR1 is LGHNA and CDR2 YNFKEQ. The CDR3 sequence is 16 residues long. The CDR3 DNA follows: TGTGCCAGCAACCTACTAGCGGGGGGGCCTGGCGATGAGCAGTTCTTC. It yields the protein CASNLLAGGPGDEQFF.

This chain uses TRBV6-2 or TRBV6-3 with TRBJ1-1; 9 bases are shared with TRBD1. Germline values: CDR1 MNHEY, CDR2 SVGEGT. The CDR3 covers 13 residues. J lost 4 bases, V lost 6 bases, and 3 bases had no gene match. CDR3 nucleotides: TGTGCCAGCAGCGGGACAGGGACCACTGAAGCTTTCTTT. Protein sequence: CASSGTGTTEAFF.

The chain couples TRBV19 to TRBJ1-2, with TRBD1 matching over 7 bases. Per the germline V gene, CDR1 is LNHDA and CDR2 is SQIVND (reference sequence). J was trimmed by 7 bases and V by 6 bases; bases with no gene match: 8. The CDR3 length is 13 residues. The CDR3 DNA reads as TGTGCCAGTAGAGAGCAGGGGGGTAGTGGCTACACCTTC. It codes for CASREQGGSGYTF.

This clone was seen a few times. V gene TRBV7-6 combines with J gene TRBJ1-5; D is unresolved. Per the germline V gene, CDR1 is SGHVS and CDR2 is FNYEAQ. There are 12 residues in the CDR3. The germline V and J ends were trimmed by 4 bases and 4 bases, with 5 bases remaining between them. CDR3 in DNA: TGTGCCAGCAGCTCTTTAAATCAGCCCCAGCATTTT. Protein: CASSSLNQPQHF.

As DNA, the CDR3 is TGCGCCAGCAGCTTGGCGGACACTCGCACAGATACGCAGTATTTT. Residues: CASSLADTRTDTQYF. The V and J genes are TRBV5-1 and TRBJ2-3; D is perhaps TRBD1 (5 bases). CDR1 SGHRS and CDR2 YFSETQ come from the germline V gene. V was shortened by 0 bases and J by 1 base, with 9 bases between the two germline ends. This CDR3 has 15 residues.

This clone was found once. The rearrangement joins TRBV30 to TRBJ2-3; TRBD2 matches 9 bases. The CDR3 spans 15 residues. Unmatched junction bases numbered 6, after V lost 3 bases and J lost 2 bases. The V gene's germline CDR1 is GTSNPN and CDR2 SVGIG (reference sequence). The CDR3 coding sequence is TGTGCCTGGAGCGTCAGCGGGGGGAACACAGATACGCAGTATTTT. It specifies CAWSVSGGNTDTQYF.

The CDR3 DNA sequence: TGTGCCAGCAGCCCCGACGTGGGGACACAGTATCTCTATGGCTACACCTTC. Its translation is CASSPDVGTQYLYGYTF. J is TRBJ1-2 and V is TRBV5-5; possibly TRBD1 for D (6 bases). CDR1 SGHKS and CDR2 YYEKEE come from the germline V gene (reference sequence). The germline V and J ends were trimmed by 4 bases and 4 bases, with 23 bases remaining between them. This CDR3 has 17 residues. The full variable domain, its missing parts supplied by reference TRBV5-5 and TRBJ1-2, is DAGVTQSPTHLIKTRGQQVTLRCSPISGHKSVSWYQQVLGQGPQFIFQYYEKEERGRGNFPDRFSARQFPNYSSELNVNALLLGDSALYLCASSPDVGTQYLYGYTFGSGTRLTVV.

This chain connects TRBV29-1 to TRBJ2-7; the D gene is possibly TRBD1 (6 bases). V lost 5 bases and J lost 7, with 15 bases in between. Germline V CDR1 and CDR2: SQVTM, ANQGSEA. CDR3 length: 12 residues. The CDR3 is CSVSVRGGEQYF. CDR3 DNA sequence: TGCAGCGTTAGCGTCAGGGGCGGAGAGCAGTACTTC.

The chain couples TRBV30 to TRBJ1-2, with D hard to call. CDR3 length: 13 residues. V lost 1 base, J lost 4 bases, and 10 bases lay in between. CDR1 and CDR2 from the germline V gene are GTSNPN and SVGIG (reference sequence). CDR3 loop: CAWSGLGGYGYTF. The CDR3 nucleotides read TGTGCCTGGAGTGGTCTGGGAGGCTATGGCTACACCTTC.

This sequence joins TRBV10-3 and TRBJ2-5; the match to TRBD2 covers 12 bases. The CDR3 is 16 amino acids. Germline V gives CDR1 ENHRY, CDR2 SYGVKD. Trimming removed 3 bases from V and 2 bases from J; junction bases left unmatched: 4. The CDR3 DNA follows: TGTGCCATCAGTGATCACCTAGCGGGGGGGCAAGAGACCCAGTACTTC. This sequence encodes CAISDHLAGGQETQYF.

The chain is built from TRBV5-4 and TRBJ1-6, with D perhaps TRBD1 (6 bases). Germline CDR1 and CDR2: SGHNT and YYREEE (reference sequence). Deletions cut 3 bases from V and 0 bases from J, with 10 bases between. The CDR3 extends over 16 amino acids. The CDR3 DNA reads TGTGCCAGCAGCTCTAGACAGGTCTCCTATAATTCACCCCTCCACTTT. Its protein product is CASSSRQVSYNSPLHF.

This clone was seen only a few times. The chain couples TRBV30 to TRBJ1-6, with unresolved D. V lost 2 bases and J 8 bases, leaving 10 bases between the germline ends. The CDR3 is 13 amino acids. The germline gives CDR1 GTSNPN, CDR2 SVGIG (reference sequence). In DNA, the CDR3 is TGTGCCTGGAGTCCCACCGAGGATTCACCCCTCCACTTT. This sequence encodes CAWSPTEDSPLHF.

J is TRBJ1-2 and V is TRBV4-2; unclear D gene. The CDR3 length is 13 residues. Germline V gene sequence: CDR1 LGHNA, CDR2 YNFKEQ. Trimming shortened V by 0 bases and J by 6 bases, and 8 bases separated the two germline ends. The CDR3 nucleotides read TGTGCCAGCAGCCAAGACGGTGTTGATGGCTACACCTTC. It is translated as CASSQDGVDGYTF.

Only a few counts were recorded for this clone. The gene calls are TRBV2 and TRBJ2-1; 11 bases map to TRBD2. This CDR3 region has 16 residues. The V gene end was trimmed by 5 bases and the J gene end by 10 bases; junction bases not matched to a gene: 13. Germline V lookup: CDR1 SNHLY, CDR2 FYNNEI. The CDR3 region has the DNA TGTGCCAGCAGTCCCCTGACTAGCGGGGTCCGAGTGGAGCAGTTCTTC. Its protein product is CASSPLTSGVRVEQFF.

J is TRBJ2-3 and V is TRBV18; no clear D gene. Germline V CDR1 and CDR2: KGHSH, LQKENI. The CDR3 is 16 residues long. V was cut by 3 bases and J by 1 base, with 14 bases left in between. The CDR3 DNA is TGTGCCAGCTCACCGCGAGGAGCGCCTGGCACAGATACGCAGTATTTT. It specifies CASSPRGAPGTDTQYF.